Sequencing of this TCR beta chain was carried out in a study of T cell responses to AZD1222 COVID-19 vaccine. The protocol was immunoSEQ multiplex PCR, while the TCRdb copy is restricted to in-frame clones and leaves out a portion. The sample includes over 20,000 clones, over 75% of them seen just once. V lost 4 bases and J lost 2; bases outside the gene matches: 2. The germline V gene has CDR1 SGHTA and CDR2 FQGNSA. The CDR3 consists of 14 residues. The TCR originated in an adult who received the AZD1222 COVID-19 vaccine. Sequenced here: peripheral blood, sampled 28 days after the second AZD1222 dose. J is TRBJ2-5 and V is TRBV7-2; 9 nucleotides align to TRBD2. The CDR3 protein is CASSSTSGQETQYF. CDR3 DNA: TGTGCCAGCAGCTCAACTAGCGGGCAAGAGACCCAGTACTTC.